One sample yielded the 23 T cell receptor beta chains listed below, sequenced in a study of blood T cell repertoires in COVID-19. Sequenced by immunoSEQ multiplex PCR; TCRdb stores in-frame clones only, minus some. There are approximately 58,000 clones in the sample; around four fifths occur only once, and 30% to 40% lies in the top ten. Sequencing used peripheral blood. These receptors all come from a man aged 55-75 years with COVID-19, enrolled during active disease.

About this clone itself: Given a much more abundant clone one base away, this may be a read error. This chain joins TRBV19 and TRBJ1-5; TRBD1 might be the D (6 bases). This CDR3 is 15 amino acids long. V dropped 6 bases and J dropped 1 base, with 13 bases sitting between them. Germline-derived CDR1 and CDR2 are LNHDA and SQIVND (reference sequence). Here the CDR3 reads CASRSVGASNQPQHF. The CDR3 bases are TGTGCCAGTAGATCCGTGGGGGCCAGCAATCAGCCCCAGCATTTT.

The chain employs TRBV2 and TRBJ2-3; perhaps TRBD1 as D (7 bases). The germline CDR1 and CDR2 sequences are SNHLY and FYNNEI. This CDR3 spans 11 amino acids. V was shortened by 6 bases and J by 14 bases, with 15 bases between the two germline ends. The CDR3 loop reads CASSPGQEGYF. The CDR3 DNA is TGTGCCAGCAGCCCAGGACAGGAGGGGTATTTT. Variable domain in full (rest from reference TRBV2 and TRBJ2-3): EPEVTQTPSHQVTQMGQEVILRCVPISNHLYFYWYRQILGQKVEFLVSFYNNEISEKSEIFDDQFSVERPDGSNFTLKIRSTKLEDSAMYFCASSPGQEGYFGPGTRLTVL.

CDR3 sequence: CASSLGPGVSYEQYF. The CDR3 bases are TGTGCCAGCAGCTTAGGCCCAGGGGTCTCCTACGAGCAGTACTTC. The chain employs TRBV11-2 and TRBJ2-7; TRBD1 might be the D (6 bases). The germline CDR1 and CDR2 sequences are SGHAT and FQNNGV. V was cut by 1 base and J by 0 bases, with 10 bases left in between. The CDR3 spans 15 residues.

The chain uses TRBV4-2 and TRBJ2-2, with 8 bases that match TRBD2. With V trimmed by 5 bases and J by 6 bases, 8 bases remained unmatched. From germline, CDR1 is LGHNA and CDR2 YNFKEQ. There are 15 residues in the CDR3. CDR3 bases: TGTGCCAGCAGCAAAGGACTAGCCGGTCCCGGGGAGCTGTTTTTT. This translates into CASSKGLAGPGELFF.

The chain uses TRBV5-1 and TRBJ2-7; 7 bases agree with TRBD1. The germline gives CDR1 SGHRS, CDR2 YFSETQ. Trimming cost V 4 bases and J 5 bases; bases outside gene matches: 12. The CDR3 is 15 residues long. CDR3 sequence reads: CASSEVTGLSDEQYF. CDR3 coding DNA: TGCGCCAGCAGCGAGGTGACAGGGTTGTCCGACGAGCAGTACTTC.

The CDR3 reads CASSRTGGIYEQYF. DNA for the CDR3: TGTGCCAGCAGCCGGACAGGGGGAATCTACGAGCAGTACTTC. The chain has TRBV3-1 (or the pseudogene TRBV3-2) and TRBJ2-7; TRBD1 agrees at 10 bases. The CDR3 covers 14 residues. CDR1 is LGHDT, CDR2 YNNKEL, per germline (reference sequence). V shed 4 bases, J shed 3 bases, and the junction held 3 bases outside the gene matches.

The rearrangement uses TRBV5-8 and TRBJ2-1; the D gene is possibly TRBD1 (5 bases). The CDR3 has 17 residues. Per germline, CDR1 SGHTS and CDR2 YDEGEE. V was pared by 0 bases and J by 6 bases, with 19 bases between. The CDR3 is CASSLATGLGLFNEQFF. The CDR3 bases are TGTGCCAGCAGCTTGGCCACAGGCCTGGGGCTATTCAATGAGCAGTTCTTC.

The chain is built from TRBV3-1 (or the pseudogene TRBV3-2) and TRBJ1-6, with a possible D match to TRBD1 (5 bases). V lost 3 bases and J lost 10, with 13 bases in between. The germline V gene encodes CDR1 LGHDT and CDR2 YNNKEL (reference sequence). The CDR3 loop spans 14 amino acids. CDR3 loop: CASSQDGTGSPLHF. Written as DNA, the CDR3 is TGTGCCAGCAGCCAGGACGGAACAGGCTCACCCCTCCACTTT.

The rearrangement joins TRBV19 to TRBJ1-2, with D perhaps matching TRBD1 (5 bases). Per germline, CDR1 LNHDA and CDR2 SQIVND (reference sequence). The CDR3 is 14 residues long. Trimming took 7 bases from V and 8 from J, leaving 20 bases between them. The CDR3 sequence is CASTVTDLNGGYTF. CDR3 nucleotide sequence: TGTGCCAGTACCGTGACAGATTTAAATGGAGGCTACACCTTC.

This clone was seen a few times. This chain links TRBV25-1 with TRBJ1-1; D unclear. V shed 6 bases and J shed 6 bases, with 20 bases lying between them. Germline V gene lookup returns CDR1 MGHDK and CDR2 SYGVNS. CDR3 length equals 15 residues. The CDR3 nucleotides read TGTGCCAGCAGGTCATATGGCCTGGCGGCCCCTGAAGCTTTCTTT. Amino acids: CASRSYGLAAPEAFF.

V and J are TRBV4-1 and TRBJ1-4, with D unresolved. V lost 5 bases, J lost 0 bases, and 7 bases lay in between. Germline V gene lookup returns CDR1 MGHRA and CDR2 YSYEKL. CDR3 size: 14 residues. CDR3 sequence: CASSELATNEKLFF. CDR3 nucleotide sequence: TGCGCCAGCAGCGAACTTGCAACTAATGAAAAACTGTTTTTT.

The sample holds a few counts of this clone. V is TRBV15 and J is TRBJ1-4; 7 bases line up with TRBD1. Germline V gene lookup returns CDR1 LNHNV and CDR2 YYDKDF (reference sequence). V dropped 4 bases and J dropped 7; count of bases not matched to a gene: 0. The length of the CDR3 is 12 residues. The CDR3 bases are TGTGCCACCAGCACAGGGGGTGAAAAACTGTTTTTT. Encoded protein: CATSTGGEKLFF. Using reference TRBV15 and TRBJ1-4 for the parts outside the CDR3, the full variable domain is DAMVIQNPRYQVTQFGKPVTLSCSQTLNHNVMYWYQQKSSQAPKLLFHYYDKDFNNEADTPDNFQSRRPNTSFCFLDIRSPGLGDTAMYLCATSTGGEKLFFGSGTQLSVL.

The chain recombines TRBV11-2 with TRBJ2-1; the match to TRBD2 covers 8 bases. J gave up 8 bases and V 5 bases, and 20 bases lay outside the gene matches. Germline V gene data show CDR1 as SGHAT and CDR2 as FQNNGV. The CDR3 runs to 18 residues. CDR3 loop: CASSPIPQRGQVVDEQFF. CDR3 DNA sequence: TGTGCCAGCAGCCCCATTCCCCAGCGGGGGCAGGTCGTGGATGAGCAGTTCTTC.

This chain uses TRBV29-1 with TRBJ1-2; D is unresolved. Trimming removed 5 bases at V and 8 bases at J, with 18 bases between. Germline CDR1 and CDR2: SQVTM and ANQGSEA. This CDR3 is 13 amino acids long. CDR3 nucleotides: TGCAGCGTTAACTGGGGAGCCCATGTAGGCTACACCTTC. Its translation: CSVNWGAHVGYTF.

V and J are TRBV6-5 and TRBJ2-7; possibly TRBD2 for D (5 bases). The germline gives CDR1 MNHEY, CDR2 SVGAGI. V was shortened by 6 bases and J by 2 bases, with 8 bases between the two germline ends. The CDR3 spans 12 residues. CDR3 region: CASSGGTYEQYF. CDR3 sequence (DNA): TGTGCCAGCAGCGGAGGTACCTACGAGCAGTACTTC.

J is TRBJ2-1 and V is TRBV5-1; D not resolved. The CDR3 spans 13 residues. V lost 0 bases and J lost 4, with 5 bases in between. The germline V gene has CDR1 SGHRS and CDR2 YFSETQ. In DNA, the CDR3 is TGCGCCAGCAGCTTGGTACAGTACAATGAGCAGTTCTTC. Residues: CASSLVQYNEQFF.

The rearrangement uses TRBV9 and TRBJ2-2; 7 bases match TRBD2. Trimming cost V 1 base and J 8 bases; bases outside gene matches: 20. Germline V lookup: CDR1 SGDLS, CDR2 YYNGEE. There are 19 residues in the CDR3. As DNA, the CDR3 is TGTGCCAGCAGCGTAAGCGGGGCCCGGCACACGCCAAACCCGGGGGAGCTGTTTTTT. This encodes CASSVSGARHTPNPGELFF.

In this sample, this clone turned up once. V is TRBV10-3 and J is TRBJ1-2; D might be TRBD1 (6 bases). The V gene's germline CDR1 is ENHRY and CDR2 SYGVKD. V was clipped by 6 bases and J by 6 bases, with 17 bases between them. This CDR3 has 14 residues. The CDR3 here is CAISGEGVRNGYTF. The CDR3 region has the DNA TGTGCCATCAGCGGGGAGGGGGTCCGGAATGGCTACACCTTC.

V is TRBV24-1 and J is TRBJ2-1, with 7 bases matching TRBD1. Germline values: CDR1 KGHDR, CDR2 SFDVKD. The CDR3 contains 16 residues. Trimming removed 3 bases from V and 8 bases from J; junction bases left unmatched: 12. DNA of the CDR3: TGTGCCACCAGTGATCCCCGACAGGGTAGTAGGGATGAGCAGTTCTTC. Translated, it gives CATSDPRQGSRDEQFF.

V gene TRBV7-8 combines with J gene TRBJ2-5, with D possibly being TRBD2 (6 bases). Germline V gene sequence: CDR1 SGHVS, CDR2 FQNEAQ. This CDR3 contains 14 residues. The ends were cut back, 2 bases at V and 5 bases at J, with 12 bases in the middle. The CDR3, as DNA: TGTGCCAGCAGCTTACGGGGGAAAGGGGAGACCCAGTACTTC. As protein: CASSLRGKGETQYF.

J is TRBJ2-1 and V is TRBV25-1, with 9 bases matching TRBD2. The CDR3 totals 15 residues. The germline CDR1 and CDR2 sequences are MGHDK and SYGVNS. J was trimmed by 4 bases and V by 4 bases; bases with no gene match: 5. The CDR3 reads CASSAGGGAYNEQFF. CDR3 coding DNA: TGTGCCAGCAGTGCAGGCGGGGGGGCATACAATGAGCAGTTCTTC.

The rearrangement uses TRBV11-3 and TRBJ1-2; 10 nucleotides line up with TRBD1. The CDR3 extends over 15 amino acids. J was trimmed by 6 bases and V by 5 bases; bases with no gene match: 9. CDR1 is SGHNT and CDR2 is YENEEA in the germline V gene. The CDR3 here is CASSHGQGTGDGYTF. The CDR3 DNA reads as TGTGCCAGCAGCCACGGACAGGGGACAGGGGATGGCTACACCTTC.

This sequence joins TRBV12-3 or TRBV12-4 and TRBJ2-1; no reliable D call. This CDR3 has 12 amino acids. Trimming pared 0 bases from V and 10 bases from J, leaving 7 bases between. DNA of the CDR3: TGTGCCAGCAGTTTAGCTTCCATGGAGCAGTTCTTC. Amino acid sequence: CASSLASMEQFF.